A single sample is the source of the 25 T cell receptor beta chains below, sequenced in a study of cytomegalovirus exposure and HLA in healthy donors. Repertoires were generated with immunoSEQ multiplex PCR, while TCRdb's copy carries only in-frame clones and drops some. The sample lists about 88,000 clones, approximately 84% occurring once. The sequencing input was PBMCs. The source is a woman aged 18-29 years in good health and CMV-seropositive.

V gene TRBV6-5 combines with J gene TRBJ2-5, with TRBD2 matching over 8 bases. This CDR3 comprises 15 residues. Per germline, CDR1 MNHEY and CDR2 SVGAGI. The J segment lost 1 base and the V segment lost 2 bases, leaving 3 bases of the junction unmatched. CDR3 bases: TGTGCCAGCAGTTACCAGCGGGGGTCCCAAGAGACCCAGTACTTC. Amino acid sequence: CASSYQRGSQETQYF.

The chain carries TRBV2 and TRBJ1-6, with D possibly being TRBD1 (5 bases). Trimming removed 7 bases at V and 4 bases at J, with 8 bases between. The germline gives CDR1 SNHLY, CDR2 FYNNEI. This CDR3 has 13 amino acids. The CDR3 sequence is CASKTEYNSPLHF. The CDR3 region has the DNA TGTGCCAGCAAGACAGAGTATAATTCACCCCTCCACTTT.

V gene TRBV4-3 combines with J gene TRBJ2-1, with TRBD2 identical over 7 bases. The V gene's germline CDR1 is LGHNA and CDR2 YSLEER. With V trimmed by 0 bases and J by 8 bases, 10 bases remained unmatched. The CDR3 runs to 16 residues. CDR3 sequence reads: CASSQDPYTSVYEQFF. The CDR3 coding sequence is TGCGCCAGCAGCCAAGATCCCTATACTAGCGTCTATGAGCAGTTCTTC.

The chain is built from TRBV21-1 and TRBJ2-3; TRBD2, the table's D call, was not compared with the DNA. TRBV21-1 is an annotated pseudogene. The CDR3 has 19 residues. The CDR3 DNA sequence: TGTGCCAGCAGCAAAGGTCTCCTCCGCCTAGTTAACTGCACAGATACGCAGTATTTT. This sequence encodes CASSKGLLRLVNCTDTQYF.

The chain employs TRBV12-5 and TRBJ2-2, with D uncertain. Between the trimmed V and J ends, which lost 1 base and 0 bases, there was a span of 6 bases. CDR1 and CDR2 (germline): LGHNT, FRNRAP. The CDR3 length is 15 residues. CDR3 loop: CASGLGPANTGELFF. In DNA form, the CDR3 reads TGTGCTAGTGGTTTGGGTCCCGCGAACACCGGGGAGCTGTTTTTT.

This CDR3 is CATSILARAEQYF. For the CDR3, the DNA is TGTGCCACCTCGATCCTAGCCCGGGCCGAGCAGTACTTC. This chain joins TRBV19 and TRBJ2-7; a weak D match, TRBD2 (5 bases). Germline values: CDR1 LNHDA, CDR2 SQIVND (reference sequence). This CDR3 comprises 13 residues. Trimming left V 10 bases short and J 6 bases short, with 19 bases between.

The count of this clone is one. Here the CDR3 reads CASSVANRDNEKLFF. For the CDR3, the DNA is TGTGCCAGCAGCGTAGCAAACAGGGATAATGAAAAACTGTTTTTT. The V and J genes are TRBV9 and TRBJ1-4; possible D gene TRBD1, 6 bases. V was shortened by 0 bases and J by 4 bases, with 10 bases between the two germline ends. The CDR3 runs to 15 residues. CDR1 is SGDLS and CDR2 is YYNGEE in the germline V gene.

The table lists this clone with a few counts. The rearrangement joins TRBV27 to TRBJ1-2, with TRBD1 as a possible D gene (5 bases). V was clipped by 3 bases and J by 5 bases, with 13 bases between them. Germline assignment: CDR1 MNHEY and CDR2 SMNVEV (reference sequence). The CDR3 loop spans 14 amino acids. CDR3 DNA: TGTGCCAGCAGTTTGGAACAGGTACTTTATGGCTACACCTTC. It codes for CASSLEQVLYGYTF.

The CDR3 region is CASSRTGEDGYTF. CDR3 coding DNA: TGCGCCAGCAGCCGGACAGGGGAGGATGGCTACACCTTC. V gene TRBV4-3 combines with J gene TRBJ1-2, with 9 bases fitting TRBD1. Germline V gene lookup returns CDR1 LGHNA and CDR2 YSLEER. The V segment lost 4 bases and the J segment 6 bases; nucleotides outside the gene matches: 3. The CDR3 runs to 13 residues.

This chain connects TRBV6-5 to TRBJ1-1; D gene uncertain. The CDR3 has 15 amino acids. Germline CDR1 MNHEY, CDR2 SVGAGI. V was trimmed by 7 bases and J by 2 bases, leaving 17 bases between them. The CDR3 loop reads CASTPLERHNTEAFF. CDR3 bases: TGTGCCAGCACCCCACTCGAAAGACATAACACTGAAGCTTTCTTT.

This clone was seen once. The rearrangement uses TRBV30 and TRBJ2-4; D remains unclear. From germline, CDR1 is GTSNPN and CDR2 SVGIG (reference sequence). The CDR3 contains 11 residues. The ends were cut back, 2 bases at V and 5 bases at J, with 4 bases in the middle. The CDR3 DNA follows: TGTGCCTGGAGTCTTCAAAACATTCAGTACTTC. Amino acids: CAWSLQNIQYF.

The chain links TRBV18 to TRBJ2-1; the match to TRBD2 covers 14 bases. J lost 10 bases, V lost 5 bases, and 4 bases had no gene match. The CDR3 runs to 14 residues. CDR1 KGHSH and CDR2 LQKENI come from the germline V gene. CDR3 DNA sequence: TGTGCCAGCTCATCGACTAGCGGGGGGGACGAGCAGTTCTTC. It yields the protein CASSSTSGGDEQFF.

J is TRBJ2-1 and V is TRBV2; 8 positions agree with TRBD2. The CDR3 runs to 16 residues. Trimming took 7 bases from V and 4 from J; bases not matched to a gene: 12. CDR1 is SNHLY and CDR2 is FYNNEI in the germline V gene. In nucleotides, the CDR3 is TGTGCCAGCACCCCTTACCGGGGGGGGTTTTACAATGAGCAGTTCTTC. The encoded protein is CASTPYRGGFYNEQFF.

The CDR3 DNA reads as TGTGCCATCAGCGGGGACAGGCGCAATCAGCCCCAGCATTTT. Translating it yields CAISGDRRNQPQHF. This chain connects TRBV10-3 to TRBJ1-5; 8 bases align to TRBD1. J gave up 2 bases and V 6 bases, and 3 bases lay outside the gene matches. The CDR3 totals 14 residues. Looked up from germline, CDR1 is ENHRY and CDR2 is SYGVKD.

The V gene is TRBV9, the J gene TRBJ2-3; 11 nucleotides agree with TRBD2. The trim removed 4 bases at V and 5 bases at J, leaving 9 bases unmatched. The CDR3 covers 16 residues. CDR1 and CDR2 from the germline V gene are SGDLS and YYNGEE. Here the CDR3 DNA reads TGTGCCAGCAGCTCCGGTAGCGGGGGGGCTGGAGATACGCAGTATTTT. This codes for CASSSGSGGAGDTQYF.

The rearrangement links TRBV28 to TRBJ1-3, with D perhaps TRBD1 (5 bases). V lost 2 bases to trimming and J lost 0 bases, with 11 bases between them. Germline CDR1 is MDHEN and CDR2 is SYDVKM. This CDR3 has 16 residues. CDR3 sequence: CASSLRQGSSGNTIYF. In nucleotides, the CDR3 is TGTGCCAGCAGTTTACGCCAGGGAAGCTCTGGAAACACCATATATTTT.

The chain uses TRBV28 and TRBJ1-4; no clear D gene. Trimming cost V 7 bases and J 6 bases, with 9 bases left between them. CDR3 size: 12 residues. Germline assignment: CDR1 MDHEN and CDR2 SYDVKM. In DNA form, the CDR3 reads TGTGCCAGCACGGTGCCGTATGAAAAACTGTTTTTT. Translating it yields CASTVPYEKLFF.

CDR3 loop: CASSQDGGMGYGYTF. The CDR3 DNA reads as TGCGCCAGCAGCCAAGATGGGGGGATGGGCTATGGCTACACCTTC. The V gene is TRBV4-3, the J gene TRBJ1-2, with D perhaps matching TRBD1 (5 bases). The CDR3 runs to 15 residues. Germline-derived CDR1 and CDR2 are LGHNA and YSLEER. Between the trimmed V and J ends, which lost 0 bases and 4 bases, there was a span of 12 bases.

This clone came up once. At one end, the junction sequence differs from germline, possibly due to a read error. Here the CDR3 reads CASSYSAYYEQFF. Here the CDR3 DNA reads TGTGCCAGCAGTTACTCAGCCTACTATGAGCAGTTCTTC. The chain employs TRBV6-5 and TRBJ2-1; unclear D gene. The CDR3 spans 13 residues. Looked up from germline, CDR1 is MNHEY and CDR2 is SVGAGI.

The chain has TRBV30 and TRBJ1-4, with TRBD1 identical over 7 bases. The V gene's germline CDR1 is GTSNPN and CDR2 SVGIG (reference sequence). The CDR3 is made up of 13 amino acids. After removal of 5 bases from V and 8 bases from J, the junction contained 8 bases not matched to a gene. The DNA for the CDR3 is TGTGCCTGGCGACAGGGTCTATGGGAAAAACTGTTTTTT. Residues: CAWRQGLWEKLFF.

CDR3 sequence: CASGSTLGPQETQYF. CDR3 bases: TGCGCCAGCGGTTCGACATTGGGCCCCCAAGAGACCCAGTACTTC. V gene TRBV23-1 combines with J gene TRBJ2-5; unclear D gene. TRBV23-1 is annotated as an ORF whose role is uncertain. The CDR3 consists of 15 residues. V lost 8 bases and J 1 base, leaving 17 bases between the germline ends.

This chain uses TRBV30 with TRBJ1-1; D is possibly TRBD1 (5 bases). The length of the CDR3 is 13 residues. Deletions cut 3 bases from V and 4 bases from J, with 12 bases between. Per germline, CDR1 GTSNPN and CDR2 SVGIG (reference sequence). The CDR3 protein is CAWRGGEPTEAFF. The CDR3 nucleotides read TGTGCCTGGAGGGGGGGGGAGCCCACTGAAGCTTTCTTT.

The chain recombines TRBV9 with TRBJ2-2, with D tentatively TRBD1 (6 bases). Germline V gene data show CDR1 as SGDLS and CDR2 as YYNGEE. V was clipped by 2 bases and J by 5 bases, with 7 bases between them. This CDR3 region has 13 residues. This chain's CDR3 is CASSVGQTGELFF. DNA for the CDR3: TGTGCCAGCAGCGTCGGACAGACCGGGGAGCTGTTTTTT.

The gene calls are TRBV5-1 and TRBJ1-1; no clear D. There are 14 residues in the CDR3. Trimming took off 3 bases at V and 1 base at J, with 10 bases between the two ends. The V gene's germline CDR1 is SGHRS and CDR2 YFSETQ. DNA for the CDR3: TGCGCCAGCAGCTCCTCCGGTGAGAACACTGAAGCTTTCTTT. It translates to CASSSSGENTEAFF.

This chain joins TRBV6-5 and TRBJ2-7; TRBD1 aligns across 9 bases. V dropped 8 bases and J dropped 5; count of bases not matched to a gene: 10. Germline CDR1 reads MNHEY; CDR2 reads SVGAGI. This CDR3 is built from 14 residues. The CDR3 DNA follows: TGTGCCAGCGGGTCCGGGACAGGGTCTCACGAGCAGTACTTC. Translation gives CASGSGTGSHEQYF.